This TCR beta chain was recorded in a study of beta chain features in type 1 diabetes (dated by TCRdb to 2016 to 2019). For the study in its entirety: Mean age, gender distribution, total cell number and subset yield were not different between patients and healthy donors. The study compared the TCRB repertoires of sorted circulating CD4+ T cell subsets in recently diagnosed type 1 diabetes patients with those in matched healthy donors. A total of some 100,000,000 sorted cells were examined across all samples, and the number of cells per subset was strongly correlated with RNA yield. Regulatory and stem cell-like memory subsets were isolated from only 8 patients and roughly eight healthy donors, whereas naive and central memory subsets came from all 28 donors.

The entire amount of isolated RNA was reverse transcribed using the High Capacity cDNA Reverse Transcription Kit, so the sequenced TCRB transcripts were expressed ones. Deep immunoSEQ sequencing was performed on naive, central memory and regulatory T cell samples, with an average of about 4 million total reads per sample. After sorted cells were lysed in RLT buffer, RNA was extracted with DNase-treated RNeasy Micro or Mini kits, with the choice depending on cell number. To prevent cross-contamination, every cell subset was processed on its own, while patient and healthy donor samples were processed together. TCRB sequences were amplified from cDNA with the immunoSEQ multiplex PCR, producing 87-bp fragments spanning the CDR3 region. Sequencing of the amplicons was performed on the Illumina HiSeq platform. Per the source publication's procedure: Synthetic template baselines were used to correct PCR bias computationally, reads within Hamming distance 2 were collapsed, and singletons that could not be merged were discarded. By aligning reads against IMGT, V, D and J genes, CDR3 length, and insertions or deletions at six rearrangement sites were assigned. Within each subset, clonotype counts were normalized to sorted cell number, and only after that were true diversity and Gini coefficients computed with the tcR R package. Repertoire sharing was quantified using the overlap coefficient calculated on TCRB nucleotide sequences. As a proxy for the pre-selection repertoire, out-of-frame TCRB sequences from naive cells were analyzed. TCRdb's version of the immuneACCESS table is confined to in-frame rearrangements and falls short of the full clone set. An unresolved V gene accounts for under half of the shortfall where checked; the remainder is of unknown origin. The DNA was the basis for D and trimming; V, J and clone size are from that table. For this sample there are 640,000 or so clones; around an eighth appear just once. Of the sample, approximately 0.042% falls within the top ten clones.

From each donor, a single peripheral blood sample of around 120 mL on average was drawn into heparinised tubes. Using a panel that included CD45RO, CCR7, CD25, CD127, CD95 and CD27, naive, central memory, regulatory and stem cell-like memory CD4+ T cells were sorted on a BD FACSAria II. Every sorted population had a purity above 98%. PBMCs were separated immediately by Lymphoprep density gradient centrifugation and were stained directly, without being cultured. So that batch effects would be minimized, each experiment stained and sorted samples in pairs, pairing one healthy donor with one patient. Overall results and qualifications from the work: Naive, central memory and regulatory TCRB repertoires appeared more similar among patients than among healthy donors. A moderate but significant shortening of TCRB CDR3 length was observed in type 1 diabetes patients in all four CD4+ subsets. Because the HLA sub-analyses included only small numbers of individuals, any influence of HLA type on TCRB rearrangement was left unresolved. Sequencing cDNA rather than genomic DNA could over-represent highly expressing activated cells, although activation and CD3 levels did not differ between groups. Patients with type 1 diabetes made fewer insertions and deleted more nucleotides at VDJ recombination sites, implying thymic rearrangement abnormalities. PCR may preferentially amplify shorter templates, but because patient and control samples were amplified and corrected together, any resulting skew would affect both groups equally.

The CDR3, cysteine through phenylalanine, is 16 amino acids long. Only CDR3 DNA remains: 48 bases, in frame from the first base. The germline V gene encodes CDR1 MGHDK and CDR2 SYGVNS. The V end loses 3 bases and the J end loses 2 bases, and a stretch of 16 bases separates them. About this clone itself: The clone's antigen remains unknown. No base qualities exist here, and no much larger clone lies one base off it.

Material for sequencing was naive CD4+ T cells from blood. The sample's cell subset or site label is to be understood as: true naive CD4+ T cells. This sequence uses TRBV25-1 and TRBJ1-2; the D gene is perhaps TRBD1, on 5 matching bases. The source is a man aged 18-30 years with type 1 diabetes. The nucleotide sequence is TGTGCCAGCAGTGATAGGGGTCGGCTGGGGAACTATGGCTACACCTTC. Its protein product is CASSDRGRLGNYGYTF.